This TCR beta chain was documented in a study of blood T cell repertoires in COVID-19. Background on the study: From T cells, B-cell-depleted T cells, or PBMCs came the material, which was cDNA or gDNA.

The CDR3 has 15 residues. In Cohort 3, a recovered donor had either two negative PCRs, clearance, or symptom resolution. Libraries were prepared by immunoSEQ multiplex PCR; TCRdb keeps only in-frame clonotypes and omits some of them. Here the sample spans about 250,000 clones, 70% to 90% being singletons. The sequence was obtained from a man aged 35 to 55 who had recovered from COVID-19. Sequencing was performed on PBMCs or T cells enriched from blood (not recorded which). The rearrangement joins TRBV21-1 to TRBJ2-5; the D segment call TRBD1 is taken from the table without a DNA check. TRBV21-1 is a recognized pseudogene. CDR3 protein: CASSYTVQGAKTQYF. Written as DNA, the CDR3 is TGTGCCAGCAGCTACACCGTGCAGGGCGCCAAGACCCAGTACTTC.